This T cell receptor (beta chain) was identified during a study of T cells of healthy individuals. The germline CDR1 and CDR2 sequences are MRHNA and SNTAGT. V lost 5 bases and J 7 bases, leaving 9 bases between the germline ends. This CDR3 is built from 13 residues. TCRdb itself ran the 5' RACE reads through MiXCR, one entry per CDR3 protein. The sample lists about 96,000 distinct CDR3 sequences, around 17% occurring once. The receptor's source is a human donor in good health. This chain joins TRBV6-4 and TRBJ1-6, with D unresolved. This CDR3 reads CASSLGTNSPLHF. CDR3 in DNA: TGTGCCAGCAGTTTGGGCACGAATTCACCCCTCCACTTT.